This TCR beta chain was captured by sequencing in a study of Ad26.COV2.S vaccination and SARS-CoV-2 variants. With regard to this clone: Its specificity is unknown.

The study, taken as a whole, reports: Vaccine and placebo recipients had comparable breadth of non-spike TCRs.

V was trimmed by 6 bases and J by 9 bases, leaving 12 bases between them. Germline assignment: CDR1 LNHDA and CDR2 SQIVND (reference sequence). The CDR3 has 12 residues. Sequencing used immunoSEQ multiplex PCR; TCRdb keeps in-frame clones, though not all of them. The sample records hundreds of thousands of clones, roughly 90% being singletons. As to treatment: around 19 received Ad26.COV2.S at low or high dose, single or two shots; roughly five received placebo; per-sample allocation not given. Collection of the samples took place on day 63 after the first injection of vaccine or placebo. Sample: peripheral blood, taken in a trial of Ad26.COV2.S vaccine versus placebo. The sequence came from a person between 18 and 59 years old who received the Ad26.COV2.S COVID-19 vaccine or a placebo. The chain is built from TRBV19 and TRBJ1-5; a weak D match, TRBD1 (5 bases). CDR3 bases: TGTGCCAGTAGCCCTTTGGGGCGGCCCCAGCATTTT. Translation: CASSPLGRPQHF.